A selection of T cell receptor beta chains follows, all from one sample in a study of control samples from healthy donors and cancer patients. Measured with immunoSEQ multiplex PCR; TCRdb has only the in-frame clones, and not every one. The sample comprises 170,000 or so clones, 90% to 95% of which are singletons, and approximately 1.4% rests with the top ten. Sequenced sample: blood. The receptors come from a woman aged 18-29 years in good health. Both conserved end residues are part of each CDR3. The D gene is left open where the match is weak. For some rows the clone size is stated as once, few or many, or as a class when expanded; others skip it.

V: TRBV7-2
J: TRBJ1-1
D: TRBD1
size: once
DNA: TGTGCCAGCGGGCGAACGGGGACAGGGGCGTTCATGAACACTGAAGCTTTCTTT
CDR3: CASGRTGTGAFMNTEAFF

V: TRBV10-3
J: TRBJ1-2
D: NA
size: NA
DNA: TGTGCCACCTCAACCGGGACGGCCTATGGCTACACCTTC
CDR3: CATSTGTAYGYTF

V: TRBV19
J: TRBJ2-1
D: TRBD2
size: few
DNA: TGTGCCAGTAAAGGCGGGGGGGCCCTTTCGAGAAATGAGCAGTTCTTC
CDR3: CASKGGGALSRNEQFF

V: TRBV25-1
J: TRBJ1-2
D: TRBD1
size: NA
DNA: TGTGCCAGCAGTGTTACCGGGACAGGGGTTGATGGCTACACCTTC
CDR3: CASSVTGTGVDGYTF

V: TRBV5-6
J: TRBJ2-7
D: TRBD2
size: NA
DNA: TGTGCCAGCAGCTTGGCCGGCGGGGGGCTCATGAGGAGCGAGCAGTACTTC
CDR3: CASSLAGGGLMRSEQYF

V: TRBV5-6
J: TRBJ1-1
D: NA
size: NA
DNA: TGTGCCAGCAGCTTGCGTCTCTCGTTAAGAATTGAAGCTTTCTTT
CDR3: CASSLRLSLRIEAFF

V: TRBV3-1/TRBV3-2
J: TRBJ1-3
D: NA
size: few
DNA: TGTGCCAGCAGCCAAGGCGGCGGGACTGGAAACACCATATATTTT
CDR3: CASSQGGGTGNTIYF

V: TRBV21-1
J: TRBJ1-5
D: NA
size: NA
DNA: TGTGCCAGCAGCCAGATCCCGCACGGGCAGCCCCAGCATTTT
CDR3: CASSQIPHGQPQHF

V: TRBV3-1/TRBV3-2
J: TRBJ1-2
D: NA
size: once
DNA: TGTGCCAGCAGCCCCGGCCGCTATGGCTACACCTTC
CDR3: CASSPGRYGYTF

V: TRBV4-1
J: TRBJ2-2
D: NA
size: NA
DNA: TGCGCCAGCAGCCGTCGCAGCACCGACTCCGTCATGCCCGGGGAGCTGTTTTTT
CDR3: CASSRRSTDSVMPGELFF

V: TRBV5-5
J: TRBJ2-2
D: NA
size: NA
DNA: TGTGCCAGCAGCCCCCGTGGCGCTCAACCACACACCGGGGAGCTGTTTTTT
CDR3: CASSPRGAQPHTGELFF

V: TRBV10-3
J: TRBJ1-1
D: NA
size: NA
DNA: TGTGCCATCAGTGATCCGCGAGCAACTGAAGCTTTCTTT
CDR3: CAISDPRATEAFF

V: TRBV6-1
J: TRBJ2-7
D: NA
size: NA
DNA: TGTGCCAGCAGTGAATACCTTTTCGGGGGATCTGTCTACGAGCAGTACTTC
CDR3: CASSEYLFGGSVYEQYF

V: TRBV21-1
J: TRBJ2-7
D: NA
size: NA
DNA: TGTGCCAGCAGCAACCATGGGGGGGACAGGGAAGGTCAAAGAAGCTCCTACGAGCAGTACTTC
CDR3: CASSNHGGDREGQRSSYEQYF

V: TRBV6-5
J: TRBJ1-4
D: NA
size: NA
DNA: TGTGCCAGCGGCCCATATGGGACAAGTAATGAAAAACTGTTTTTT
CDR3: CASGPYGTSNEKLFF

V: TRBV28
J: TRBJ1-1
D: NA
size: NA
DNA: TGTGCCAGCAGTTTGAACAGTCGATTCCGCACTGAAGCTTTCTTT
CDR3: CASSLNSRFRTEAFF

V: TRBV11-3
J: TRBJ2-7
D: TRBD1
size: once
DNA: TGTGCCAGCAGCTACGGGACAGCCTACGAGCAGTACTTC
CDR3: CASSYGTAYEQYF

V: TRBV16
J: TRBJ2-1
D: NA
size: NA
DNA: TGTGCCAGCAGCCCCCGGAGTACCTACAATGAGCAGTTCTTC
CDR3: CASSPRSTYNEQFF

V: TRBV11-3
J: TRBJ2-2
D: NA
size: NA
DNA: TGTGCCAGCAGCTCCGGAACCGGGACGGGGACCGGGGAGCTGTTTTTT
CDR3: CASSSGTGTGTGELFF

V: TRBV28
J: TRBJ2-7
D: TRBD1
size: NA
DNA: TGTGCCAGCTCTATCTCCGGGACAGGGTCCTACGAGCAGTACTTC
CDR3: CASSISGTGSYEQYF

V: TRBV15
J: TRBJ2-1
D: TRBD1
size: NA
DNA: TGTGCCACCAGCCTACAGGGGAGAGGGAATGAGCAGTTCTTC
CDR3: CATSLQGRGNEQFF

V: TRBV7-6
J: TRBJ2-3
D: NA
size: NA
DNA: TGTGCCAGCAGCTTAGGCCCGCCGGGGGATACGCAGTATTTT
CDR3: CASSLGPPGDTQYF

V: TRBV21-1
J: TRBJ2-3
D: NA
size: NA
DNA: NA
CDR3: CASSKVGWGTTDTQYF

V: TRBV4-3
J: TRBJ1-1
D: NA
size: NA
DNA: TGCGCCAGCAGCCAAGGCTTCGGGGGGACTGAAGCTTTCTTT
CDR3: CASSQGFGGTEAFF

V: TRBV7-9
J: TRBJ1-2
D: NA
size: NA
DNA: TGTGCCAGTCCTGAGGAGGGGATTTATAACTATGGCTACACCTTC
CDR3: CASPEEGIYNYGYTF

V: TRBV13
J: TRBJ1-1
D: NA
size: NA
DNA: TGTGCCAGCAGCTTACAGGGAAGCACTGAAGCTTTCTTT
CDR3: CASSLQGSTEAFF

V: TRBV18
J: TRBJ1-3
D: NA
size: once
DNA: TGTGCCAGCTCACCAAGCGCTGGAAACACCATATATTTT
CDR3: CASSPSAGNTIYF

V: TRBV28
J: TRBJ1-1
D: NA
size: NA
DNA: TGTGCCAGCGGCTCTGGGGGGTCTGACACTGAAGCTTTCTTT
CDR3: CASGSGGSDTEAFF

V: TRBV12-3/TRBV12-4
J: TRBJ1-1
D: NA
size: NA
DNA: TGTGCCAGCAGACCCAGCCTGAACACTGAAGCTTTCTTT
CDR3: CASRPSLNTEAFF

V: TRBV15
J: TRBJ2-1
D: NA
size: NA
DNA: TGTGCCACCAGCAGAGAGAGGTACAATGAGCAGTTCTTC
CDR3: CATSRERYNEQFF

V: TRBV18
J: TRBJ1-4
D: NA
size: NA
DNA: TGTGCCAGCTCACCCCGATCAGTTAAGGTCGGCGAAAAACTGTTTTTT
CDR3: CASSPRSVKVGEKLFF

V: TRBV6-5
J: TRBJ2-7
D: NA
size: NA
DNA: TGTGCCACCTTGGAGGCGGCCTACGAGCAGTACTTC
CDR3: CATLEAAYEQYF

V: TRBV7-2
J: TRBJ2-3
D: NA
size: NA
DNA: TGTGCCAGCAGCTTAGCATTAAAGAGCGTTGCTAGCACAGATACGCAGTATTTT
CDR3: CASSLALKSVASTDTQYF

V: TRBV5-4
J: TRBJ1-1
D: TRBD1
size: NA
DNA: TGTGCCAGCAGCCCTTTGATGGGACAGGGTACTGAAGCTTTCTTT
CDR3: CASSPLMGQGTEAFF

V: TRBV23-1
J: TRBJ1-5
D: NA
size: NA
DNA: TGCGCCAGCACCCACCGGTCGGGACCGCGCATGGGTCAGCCCCAGCATTTT
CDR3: CASTHRSGPRMGQPQHF

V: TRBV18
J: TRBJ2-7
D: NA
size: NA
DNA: TGTGCCAGCTCACAGGGGGGGGCACGGCAGTACTTC
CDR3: CASSQGGARQYF

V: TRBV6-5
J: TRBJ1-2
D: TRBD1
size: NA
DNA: TGTGCCAGCAGCTTGACAGGGGTGGGTGGCTACACCTTC
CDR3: CASSLTGVGGYTF

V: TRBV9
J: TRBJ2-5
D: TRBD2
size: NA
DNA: TGTGCCAGCAGCGTAGCAACTAGCGGGAGAGAGACCCAGTACTTC
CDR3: CASSVATSGRETQYF

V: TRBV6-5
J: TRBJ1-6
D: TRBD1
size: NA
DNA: TGTGCCAGCAGTTACTCCAGGGGGCCTTCACCCCTCCACTTT
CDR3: CASSYSRGPSPLHF

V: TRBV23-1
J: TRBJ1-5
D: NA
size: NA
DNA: TGCGCCAGCAGTCGACAGCGAACTTCCTATAGCAATCAGCCCCAGCATTTT
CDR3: CASSRQRTSYSNQPQHF

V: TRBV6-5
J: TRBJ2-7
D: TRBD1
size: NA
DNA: TGTGCCAGCAGTTTTGATTGGGGTGCAGGGGGCGAGCAGTACTTC
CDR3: CASSFDWGAGGEQYF

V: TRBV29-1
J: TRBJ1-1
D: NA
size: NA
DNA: TGCAGCGTTGAACCCTCTTGGCAGGGTCCATATGAAGCTTTCTTT
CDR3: CSVEPSWQGPYEAFF